These 8 T cell receptor beta chains were sequenced from one sample in a study of human T cells and chemical hapten exposure (dated by TCRdb to the early 2020s). Receptor libraries were prepared by RACE. The sequencing machine was a NextSeq 500. The public reads were reanalyzed by TCRdb: fastp trimming at Q25, MiXCR alignment, in-frame beta chains only. One record per CDR3 amino acid sequence lists the most common genes and DNA. The sample table contains about 400,000 distinct CDR3 sequences; only one count was recorded for about 6% of them. The leading ten clones occupy around 5.6% of the sample. The time point label here, explained by the study, means: patch test 2, 6 weeks after DPC sensitization. The treatment or condition label of this sample denotes: therapeutic diphenylcyclopropenone sensitization with weekly scalp DPC. The material sequenced was whole blood, taken in connection with sensitization to the hapten diphenylcyclopropenone (DPC). The receptors were gathered from a woman aged 18 to 35 with alopecia areata. Some clones in this sample may be carry-over from other donors' samples.

This clonotype was seen more than once but under ten times. The V and J genes are TRBV6-1 and TRBJ1-2, with 8 bases aligning to TRBD1. With 4 bases clipped from V and 6 bases from J, the junction kept 7 bases outside the gene matches. Germline CDR1 and CDR2: MNHNS and SASEGT. The CDR3 contains 14 residues. The CDR3 loop is CASSAIRGQDGYTF. CDR3 in DNA: TGTGCCAGCAGTGCGATCAGGGGGCAGGATGGCTACACCTTC.

This clonotype has only a few counts. The chain combines TRBV7-9 with TRBJ1-1; D ambiguous. The CDR3 contains 15 residues. CDR1 and CDR2 (germline): SEHNR, FQNEAQ (reference sequence). V was shortened by 0 bases and J by 5 bases, with 13 bases between the two germline ends. The CDR3 reads CASSLADTRETEAFF. The CDR3 nucleotides are TGTGCCAGCAGCTTAGCGGATACCCGGGAGACTGAAGCTTTCTTT.

In its sample, this clonotype was seen many times. The CDR3 DNA follows: TGTGCCAGCAACGCTAACAGGCTCACTGAAGCTTTCTTT. Its protein is CASNANRLTEAFF. The chain couples TRBV6-5 to TRBJ1-1; a possible D gene is TRBD1 (5 bases). V was cut by 7 bases and J by 4 bases, with 13 bases left in between. CDR1 is MNHEY, CDR2 SVGAGI, per germline. The CDR3 length is 13 residues.

This clonotype was picked up many times. V gene TRBV4-3 combines with J gene TRBJ2-6; possible D gene TRBD1, 5 bases. Germline V lookup: CDR1 LGHNA, CDR2 YSLEER. V lost 0 bases, J lost 1 base, and 13 bases lay in between. The length of the CDR3 is 18 residues. CDR3 sequence (DNA): TGCGCCAGCAGCCAAGATCCCCAGGGAAGGTCTGGGGCCAACGTCCTGACTTTC. Amino acid sequence: CASSQDPQGRSGANVLTF.

This clonotype has at least ten counts. The V gene is TRBV12-3 or TRBV12-4, the J gene TRBJ1-1, with D perhaps matching TRBD1 (5 bases). The V and J ends lost 7 bases and 2 bases respectively, with 20 bases between them. This CDR3 region has 16 residues. The CDR3 protein is CASTIWKGILNTEAFF. The DNA of the CDR3 is TGTGCCAGCACTATATGGAAGGGGATTCTTAACACTGAAGCTTTCTTT.

There are a few counts of this clonotype. This rearrangement joins TRBV4-3 to TRBJ2-1; no clear D gene. CDR1 and CDR2 (germline): LGHNA, YSLEER. Trimming shortened V by 1 base and J by 1 base, and 11 bases separated the two germline ends. The length of the CDR3 is 16 residues. This chain's CDR3 is CASSQAAERSYNEQFF. CDR3 coding DNA: TGCGCCAGCAGCCAAGCCGCGGAGAGGTCCTACAATGAGCAGTTCTTC.

This clonotype was seen a handful of times. V and J are TRBV29-1 and TRBJ1-4, with a weak D call TRBD1 (6 bases). The CDR3 is made up of 14 amino acids. Germline CDR1 is SQVTM and CDR2 is ANQGSEA. The V gene lost 4 bases and the J gene lost 5 bases, with 14 bases spanning the gap. This CDR3 is CSVGGRQGNEKLFF. CDR3 DNA: TGCAGCGTTGGGGGGCGCCAGGGGAATGAAAAACTGTTTTTT.

The table lists this clonotype with many counts. This chain connects TRBV20-1 to TRBJ1-2; TRBD1 matches 9 bases. Germline V CDR1 and CDR2: DFQATT, SNEGSKA (reference sequence). Losses at the gene ends were 5 bases for V and 2 bases for J; bases not matched to a gene: 3. The CDR3 covers 13 residues. The CDR3 loop reads CSAGQGTNYGYTF. In DNA form, the CDR3 reads TGCAGTGCTGGACAGGGGACAAACTATGGCTACACCTTC.